This TCR beta chain was sequenced in a study of T cell repertoires in cytomegalovirus infection (dated by TCRdb to the late 2010s). Study-wide context: Peptide stimulations targeted recently identified HLA-C-restricted CMV epitopes, whose presentation resists viral immunomodulation, together with well-studied HLA-B-restricted epitopes. The HLA type of each donor mattered for the analysis, because public TCR beta signatures pointed to carriage of CMV infection along with the matching HLA type.

Read against the paper, the sample's treatment or condition label means: in vitro stimulation with specific CMV peptide epitopes to enrich CMV-specific T cells. Sequencing relied on an Illumina HiSeq 1500. TCRdb itself trimmed the public reads at Q25 with fastp, ran MiXCR and retained productive beta chains. Rows with one shared CDR3 protein collapse into an entry with the most common genes and DNA. This sample gives 550,000 to 850,000 distinct CDR3 sequences in total; roughly 36% of them show up just once. The ten largest account for 15% to 20% of the sample. Overall study outcomes, separate from this receptor: Carriers of CMV infection plus the relevant HLA type were discriminated by the cumulative frequency of public TCR beta family members in the study cohort and in an independent approximately 400-donor cohort. The ex vivo response was dominated by HLA-C-restricted CMV-specific TCR beta clonotypes, which also provided the single most frequent clonotype in two of eight donors.

This clonotype has only a few counts. Its binding antigen is unknown. Nothing much larger sits one base from this clone, and base qualities are not available. This specimen consisted of cultured PBMCs, obtained from culture after CMV antigen stimulation. The clonotype was recovered from a human donor in good health (CMV status not recorded). Some clones in this sample may be carry-over from other donors' samples.

The CDR3 region reads CASSGTGDGNSNQPQHF. The sequenced DNA is TGTGCCAGCAGCGGGACTGGAGACGGAAATAGCAATCAGCCCCAGCATTTT. The sequence joins TRBV7-6 to TRBJ1-5; 5 matching bases give a weak D call of TRBD1. The germline V gene sets CDR1 to SGHVS and CDR2 to FNYEAQ. Cut back by 5 bases and 0 bases, the V and J ends lie 17 bases apart. Including cysteine and phenylalanine, the CDR3 has 17 amino acids. This entry keeps only the CDR3 DNA: 51 bases, framed from base 1. The entire variable domain, with the stretches around the CDR3 drawn from the reference TRBV7-6 and TRBJ1-5 proteins, is GAGVSQSPRYKVTKRGQDVALRCDPISGHVSLYWYRQALGQGPEFLTYFNYEAQQDKSGLPNDRFSAERPEGSISTLTIQRTEQRDSAMYRCASSGTGDGNSNQPQHFGDGTRLSIL.